The rows below give T cell receptor beta chains drawn from one sample of a study of T-cell reconstitution after alpha-beta-depleted transplantation in children. TCRdb analysed the PCR reads with MiXCR anew, one entry per CDR3 protein. The table shows some 310,000 distinct CDR3 sequences, with approximately 23% occurring only once. This sample comprised PBMCs, mostly from graft donor cells, obtained 180 days after TCRalphabeta/CD19-depleted stem cell transplant. Source of these receptors: a male patient younger than 18 who had a stem cell transplant for acute lymphoblastic leukemia, so the T cells may come from the graft donor. CDR3s include the opening cysteine and the closing phenylalanine or tryptophan. The D gene is left open where the match is weak. Not every row has a clone size; where given, it reads once, few, many or a size class.

size: .; V: TRBV30; D: TRBD2; J: TRBJ2-1; CDR3: CAWSYSGNNEQFF; DNA: TGTGCCTGGAGCTATAGCGGGAACAATGAGCAGTTCTTC
size: .; V: TRBV7-3; D: .; J: TRBJ2-4; CDR3: CASSLRPSGSVAKNIQYF; DNA: TGTGCCAGCAGCTTAAGGCCTTCAGGGAGCGTCGCCAAAAACATTCAGTACTTC
size: many; V: TRBV7-9; D: .; J: TRBJ2-5; CDR3: CASSLSRETQYF; DNA: TGTGCCAGCAGCCTCAGTCGGGAGACCCAGTACTTC
size: .; V: TRBV18; D: .; J: TRBJ1-2; CDR3: CASSPWGDPSYGYTF; DNA: TGTGCCAGCTCACCATGGGGCGACCCGAGCTATGGCTACACCTTC
size: .; V: TRBV7-2; D: .; J: TRBJ2-7; CDR3: CACSFSPNYEQYF; DNA: TGTGCCTGCAGCTTCTCCCCAAACTACGAGCAGTACTTC
size: .; V: TRBV9; D: TRBD1; J: TRBJ2-5; CDR3: CASSVLNRGQETQYF; DNA: TGTGCCAGCAGCGTATTGAACAGGGGCCAAGAGACCCAGTACTTC
size: .; V: TRBV28; D: .; J: TRBJ2-7; CDR3: CASSLTPSSPYEQYF; DNA: TGTGCCAGCAGTTTAACCCCTAGCTCCCCCTACGAGCAGTACTTC
size: few; V: TRBV10-3; D: TRBD2; J: TRBJ2-3; CDR3: CAISESGTSGTDTQYF; DNA: TGTGCCATCAGTGAGTCCGGGACTAGCGGGACAGATACGCAGTATTTT
size: .; V: TRBV12-2; D: .; J: TRBJ2-1; CDR3: CASRLARTTPFYNEQFF; DNA: TGTGCAAGTCGCTTAGCGAGGACTACTCCGTTTTACAATGAGCAGTTCTTC
size: once; V: TRBV12-3/TRBV12-4; D: .; J: TRBJ2-3; CDR3: CASSGDADTQYF; DNA: TGTGCCAGCAGTGGGGATGCAGATACGCAGTATTTT
size: few; V: TRBV5-8; D: TRBD1; J: TRBJ2-2; CDR3: CASSFGQGWNTGELFF; DNA: TGTGCCAGCAGCTTTGGACAGGGGTGGAACACCGGGGAGCTGTTTTTT
size: .; V: TRBV5-5; D: .; J: TRBJ1-1; CDR3: CASSLVIGTRNTEAFF; DNA: TGTGCCAGCAGCTTGGTGATCGGGACACGTAACACTGAAGCTTTCTTT
size: few; V: TRBV4-2; D: TRBD1; J: TRBJ2-1; CDR3: CASSQDPGTGSNEQFF; DNA: TGTGCCAGCAGCCAAGACCCCGGGACAGGGAGCAATGAGCAGTTCTTC
size: few; V: TRBV6-1; D: .; J: TRBJ1-3; CDR3: CASSRHRELVGNTIYF; DNA: TGTGCCAGCAGCCGTCACAGGGAATTGGTCGGAAACACCATATATTTT
size: .; V: TRBV5-1; D: .; J: TRBJ2-1; CDR3: CASSLGLGEDNEQFF; DNA: TGCGCCAGCAGCTTGGGCCTTGGCGAAGACAATGAGCAGTTCTTC
size: few; V: TRBV6-1; D: .; J: TRBJ2-3; CDR3: CASRPETYPSTDTQYF; DNA: TGTGCCAGCAGACCAGAGACGTACCCTAGCACAGATACGCAGTATTTT
size: .; V: TRBV20-1; D: .; J: TRBJ2-2; CDR3: CSPVQGRKGAGELFF; DNA: TGCAGTCCGGTTCAGGGGCGCAAAGGGGCCGGGGAGCTGTTTTTT
size: many; V: TRBV20-1; D: TRBD1; J: TRBJ1-2; CDR3: CSASYTGGKDYTF; DNA: TGCAGTGCTAGCTATACAGGGGGCAAAGACTACACCTTC
size: .; V: TRBV27; D: .; J: TRBJ1-5; CDR3: CASRWGAGANQPQHF; DNA: TGTGCCAGCAGGTGGGGAGCAGGGGCGAATCAGCCCCAGCATTTT
size: few; V: TRBV5-1; D: TRBD2; J: TRBJ2-4; CDR3: CASSLGLAGGQYF; DNA: TGCGCCAGCAGCCTGGGACTAGCAGGCGGCCAGTACTTC
size: .; V: TRBV29-1; D: .; J: TRBJ2-7; CDR3: CSVGQAPYEQYF; DNA: TGCAGCGTTGGACAGGCTCCCTACGAGCAGTACTTC
size: .; V: TRBV4-1; D: TRBD1; J: TRBJ1-5; CDR3: CASSHFGQGRDQPQHF; DNA: TGCGCCAGCAGCCATTTCGGACAGGGGAGAGATCAGCCCCAGCATTTT
size: .; V: TRBV4-2; D: TRBD2; J: TRBJ2-1; CDR3: CASSQPGLAGVHEQFF; DNA: TGTGCCAGCAGCCAACCCGGACTAGCGGGAGTACATGAGCAGTTCTTC
size: .; V: TRBV12-3/TRBV12-4; D: .; J: TRBJ2-7; CDR3: CASSPRTFSYEQYF; DNA: TGTGCCAGCAGTCCGCGGACCTTCTCCTACGAGCAGTACTTC
size: .; V: TRBV18; D: TRBD1; J: TRBJ2-5; CDR3: CASSQTGGRETQYF; DNA: TGTGCCAGCTCACAAACAGGGGGCCGGGAGACCCAGTACTTC
size: few; V: TRBV27; D: .; J: TRBJ2-5; CDR3: CASSLIHQETQYF; DNA: TGTGCCAGCAGTTTAATCCACCAAGAGACCCAGTACTTC
size: .; V: TRBV20-1; D: TRBD1; J: TRBJ2-1; CDR3: CSAVGQGREQFF; DNA: TGCAGTGCCGTCGGACAGGGGAGGGAGCAGTTCTTC
size: .; V: TRBV20-1; D: .; J: TRBJ2-1; CDR3: CSARREPFSYNEQFF; DNA: TGCAGTGCCAGAAGGGAGCCGTTTTCCTACAATGAGCAGTTCTTC
size: few; V: TRBV11-2; D: TRBD2; J: TRBJ2-3; CDR3: CASRSLGLLAGTRSSTDTQYF; DNA: TGTGCCAGCAGGTCTTTAGGCCTACTAGCGGGTACCAGGTCTAGCACAGATACGCAGTATTTT
size: many; V: TRBV12-3/TRBV12-4; D: .; J: TRBJ2-7; CDR3: CASSFGGYEQYF; DNA: TGTGCCAGCAGCTTTGGGGGGTACGAGCAGTACTTC
size: .; V: TRBV7-3; D: TRBD2; J: TRBJ2-2; CDR3: CASTYIAGGPSVELFF; DNA: TGTGCCAGCACCTACATAGCGGGAGGGCCTTCAGTGGAGCTGTTTTTT
size: .; V: TRBV5-1; D: .; J: TRBJ2-5; CDR3: CASSPRHRETQYF; DNA: TGCGCCAGCAGCCCGAGGCACCGGGAGACCCAGTACTTC
size: few; V: TRBV7-9; D: TRBD1; J: TRBJ1-4; CDR3: CASRPDRGELFF; DNA: TGTGCCAGCAGACCGGACAGGGGTGAACTGTTTTTT
size: .; V: TRBV7-8; D: .; J: TRBJ2-5; CDR3: CASSPEGQETQYF; DNA: TGTGCCAGCAGCCCGGAGGGGCAAGAGACCCAGTACTTC
size: few; V: TRBV3-1; D: .; J: TRBJ1-2; CDR3: CASSQDKRRLLGYTF; DNA: TGTGCCAGCAGCCAAGATAAGCGCAGGTTGCTCGGCTACACCTTC
size: .; V: TRBV20-1; D: .; J: TRBJ2-7; CDR3: CSAKQNEQYF; DNA: TGCAGTGCTAAACAGAACGAGCAGTACTTC
size: .; V: TRBV12-3/TRBV12-4; D: TRBD2; J: TRBJ2-3; CDR3: CASSPSIIAGERGTQYF; DNA: TGTGCCAGCAGTCCCTCCATTATAGCGGGAGAGCGTGGTACGCAGTATTTT
size: .; V: TRBV15; D: TRBD2; J: TRBJ2-7; CDR3: CATSRDLRTSAYEQYF; DNA: TGTGCCACCAGCAGAGATTTGAGGACTAGCGCCTACGAGCAGTACTTC
size: few; V: TRBV12-3/TRBV12-4; D: .; J: TRBJ1-2; CDR3: CASSFPDRNYGYTF; DNA: TGTGCCAGCAGCTTCCCCGACAGGAACTATGGCTACACCTTC
size: many; V: TRBV7-2; D: TRBD2; J: TRBJ2-5; CDR3: CASSPTSAQETQYF; DNA: TGTGCCAGCAGCCCGACTAGCGCCCAAGAGACCCAGTACTTC
size: .; V: TRBV5-1; D: .; J: TRBJ2-7; CDR3: CASSRQPDYEQYF; DNA: TGCGCCAGCAGCCGACAGCCAGACTACGAGCAGTACTTC
size: many; V: TRBV27; D: .; J: TRBJ2-3; CDR3: CASSTRTASTDTQYF; DNA: TGTGCCAGCAGTACCCGGACAGCTTCCACAGATACGCAGTATTTT
size: few; V: TRBV12-3/TRBV12-4; D: TRBD2; J: TRBJ2-5; CDR3: CASSPTSGKLETQYF; DNA: TGTGCCAGCAGTCCAACTAGCGGGAAACTGGAGACCCAGTACTTC
size: few; V: TRBV9; D: TRBD2; J: TRBJ2-1; CDR3: CASSVRTSGMGSYNEQFF; DNA: TGTGCCAGCAGCGTAAGAACTAGCGGGATGGGATCCTACAATGAGCAGTTCTTC
size: .; V: TRBV27; D: .; J: TRBJ2-1; CDR3: CASSLLANSYNEQFF; DNA: TGTGCCAGCAGTTTACTAGCGAACTCCTACAATGAGCAGTTCTTC
size: .; V: TRBV19; D: TRBD1; J: TRBJ2-1; CDR3: CASSKGQPYNEQFF; DNA: TGTGCCAGTAGCAAGGGACAGCCTTACAATGAGCAGTTCTTC
size: .; V: TRBV14; D: .; J: TRBJ2-1; CDR3: CASSHYLTGAGYNEQFF; DNA: TGTGCCAGCAGCCACTATCTTACAGGGGCGGGGTACAATGAGCAGTTCTTC
size: .; V: TRBV12-3/TRBV12-4; D: TRBD1; J: TRBJ2-3; CDR3: CASSRNTGGQNTQYF; DNA: TGTGCCAGCAGCCGGAATACAGGGGGCCAAAATACGCAGTATTTT
size: few; V: TRBV29-1; D: .; J: TRBJ2-5; CDR3: CSVETGVSLETQYF; DNA: TGCAGCGTTGAAACGGGAGTATCCTTAGAGACCCAGTACTTC
size: few; V: TRBV6-5; D: .; J: TRBJ2-7; CDR3: CASSYSIKRLGEQYF; DNA: TGTGCCAGCAGTTACTCGATTAAGAGACTGGGTGAGCAGTACTTC
size: .; V: TRBV18; D: TRBD1; J: TRBJ2-5; CDR3: CASSPDRAETQYF; DNA: TGTGCCAGCTCACCAGACAGGGCGGAGACCCAGTACTTC
size: .; V: TRBV6-1; D: .; J: TRBJ2-4; CDR3: CASSERRQKNIQYF; DNA: TGTGCCAGCAGCGAGAGGAGACAGAAAAACATTCAGTACTTC